A selection of T cell receptor beta chains follows, all from one sample in a study of CD8 T cells in Susac syndrome. TCRdb itself ran the immunoSEQ multiplex PCR reads through MiXCR, one entry per CDR3 protein. The sample has about 190,000 distinct CDR3 sequences, 85% to 95% seen once. Sequencing was carried out using CD4+ T cells from PBMCs. These receptors all stem from a human donor in good health. Both conserved end residues are part of each CDR3. A D gene is named only where the DNA matches it firmly. A row's size may be missing; if present it is once, few, many or a size class.

cdr3_aa: CAISTTGIQETQYF
cdr3_nt: TGTGCCATCAGCACTACCGGGATCCAAGAGACCCAGTACTTC
clone_size: .
d_call: .
j_call: TRBJ2-5
v_call: TRBV10-3

cdr3_aa: CASSPTNDNSPLHF
cdr3_nt: TGTGCCAGCAGCCCGACAAATGATAATTCACCCCTCCACTTT
clone_size: .
d_call: .
j_call: TRBJ1-6
v_call: TRBV7-3

cdr3_aa: CASSQTGGETQYF
cdr3_nt: TGTGCCAGCAGCCAGACAGGAGGGGAGACCCAGTACTTC
clone_size: .
d_call: .
j_call: TRBJ2-5
v_call: TRBV7-9

cdr3_aa: CSVAQGAGGELFF
cdr3_nt: TGCAGCGTAGCCCAGGGGGCAGGCGGGGAGCTGTTTTTT
clone_size: .
d_call: TRBD1
j_call: TRBJ2-2
v_call: TRBV29-1

cdr3_aa: CSGGGPGETQYF
cdr3_nt: TGCAGTGGCGGGGGCCCCGGGGAGACCCAGTACTTC
clone_size: .
d_call: .
j_call: TRBJ2-5
v_call: TRBV20-1

cdr3_aa: CASIGRLNTEAFF
cdr3_nt: TGTGCCAGCATTGGACGGCTGAACACTGAAGCTTTCTTT
clone_size: few
d_call: .
j_call: TRBJ1-1
v_call: TRBV6-1

cdr3_aa: CSAAGGQELWSGYTF
cdr3_nt: TGCAGCGCCGCCGGGGGACAAGAGTTATGGAGCGGCTACACCTTC
clone_size: once
d_call: .
j_call: TRBJ1-2
v_call: TRBV29-1

cdr3_aa: CSARDLGGANTGELFF
cdr3_nt: TGCAGTGCTAGAGATTTGGGGGGGGCGAACACCGGGGAGCTGTTTTTT
clone_size: .
d_call: TRBD2
j_call: TRBJ2-2
v_call: TRBV20-1

cdr3_aa: CSAPTGQGRHTQYF
cdr3_nt: TGCAGTGCTCCAACGGGACAGGGAAGGCATACGCAGTATTTT
clone_size: .
d_call: TRBD1
j_call: TRBJ2-3
v_call: TRBV20-1

cdr3_aa: CSLGDSGGSTDTQYF
cdr3_nt: TGCAGCCTCGGAGATAGCGGGGGCAGCACAGATACGCAGTATTTT
clone_size: .
d_call: TRBD2
j_call: TRBJ2-3
v_call: TRBV20-1

cdr3_aa: CASSSPVRDTQYF
cdr3_nt: TGTGCCAGCAGTTCCCCGGTCAGGGATACGCAGTATTTT
clone_size: once
d_call: .
j_call: TRBJ2-3
v_call: TRBV27

cdr3_aa: CASSFSWMGEAFF
cdr3_nt: TGTGCCAGCAGTTTCTCCTGGATGGGAGAAGCTTTCTTT
clone_size: .
d_call: .
j_call: TRBJ1-1
v_call: TRBV2

cdr3_aa: CSASTGRAYGYTF
cdr3_nt: TGCAGTGCTAGTACGGGACGCGCCTATGGCTACACCTTC
clone_size: .
d_call: .
j_call: TRBJ1-2
v_call: TRBV20-1

cdr3_aa: CSVDSQNTEAFF
cdr3_nt: TGCAGCGTAGACAGTCAGAACACTGAAGCTTTCTTT
clone_size: .
d_call: .
j_call: TRBJ1-1
v_call: TRBV29-1

cdr3_aa: CASSLSQGWGYTF
cdr3_nt: TGTGCCAGCAGCTTATCACAGGGATGGGGCTACACCTTC
clone_size: .
d_call: .
j_call: TRBJ1-2
v_call: TRBV7-9

cdr3_aa: CATSRGGKVGLTTDTQYF
cdr3_nt: TGTGCCACCAGCAGAGGAGGGAAGGTGGGCCTAACCACAGATACGCAGTATTTT
clone_size: .
d_call: .
j_call: TRBJ2-3
v_call: TRBV15

cdr3_aa: CASSQYLADSPLHF
cdr3_nt: TGTGCCAGCAGCCAGTATCTGGCGGATTCACCCCTCCACTTT
clone_size: .
d_call: .
j_call: TRBJ1-6
v_call: TRBV3-1

cdr3_aa: CASTGNVGSGARGAKETQYF
cdr3_nt: TGTGCCAGCACCGGTAACGTCGGGAGCGGGGCGCGGGGGGCTAAAGAGACCCAGTACTTC
clone_size: .
d_call: TRBD2
j_call: TRBJ2-5
v_call: TRBV5-4

cdr3_aa: CASSFEQANTEAFF
cdr3_nt: TGTGCCAGCAGCTTCGAACAGGCTAACACTGAAGCTTTCTTT
clone_size: .
d_call: .
j_call: TRBJ1-1
v_call: TRBV9

cdr3_aa: CSGGQGVTEAFF
cdr3_nt: TGCAGCGGCGGACAGGGTGTGACCGAAGCTTTCTTT
clone_size: .
d_call: TRBD1
j_call: TRBJ1-1
v_call: TRBV29-1

cdr3_aa: CSVEKGTPHEQYF
cdr3_nt: TGCAGCGTTGAAAAAGGGACCCCCCACGAGCAGTACTTC
clone_size: .
d_call: .
j_call: TRBJ2-7
v_call: TRBV29-1

cdr3_aa: CASSQASYNEQFF
cdr3_nt: TGTGCCAGCAGCCAAGCTTCCTACAATGAGCAGTTCTTC
clone_size: .
d_call: .
j_call: TRBJ2-1
v_call: TRBV3-1

cdr3_aa: CASSAYGGDPGNTIYF
cdr3_nt: TGTGCCAGCAGCGCCTACGGAGGGGACCCTGGAAACACCATATATTTT
clone_size: once
d_call: .
j_call: TRBJ1-3
v_call: TRBV9

cdr3_aa: CASSVSPEDSPLHF
cdr3_nt: TGTGCCAGCAGCGTGTCCCCAGAGGATTCACCCCTCCACTTT
clone_size: .
d_call: .
j_call: TRBJ1-6
v_call: TRBV9

cdr3_aa: CASSPHGGNNEQFF
cdr3_nt: TGTGCCAGCAGCCCCCACGGCGGAAACAATGAGCAGTTCTTC
clone_size: .
d_call: .
j_call: TRBJ2-1
v_call: TRBV11-2

cdr3_aa: CASSQDSGANVLTF
cdr3_nt: TGTGCCAGTAGTCAGGACTCTGGGGCCAACGTCCTGACTTTC
clone_size: .
d_call: .
j_call: TRBJ2-6
v_call: TRBV19

cdr3_aa: CASTTAGGTQYF
cdr3_nt: TGTGCCAGCACTACGGCGGGTGGGACCCAGTACTTC
clone_size: .
d_call: .
j_call: TRBJ2-5
v_call: TRBV6-1

cdr3_aa: CASSLSGVEKLFF
cdr3_nt: TGTGCCAGCAGTTTATCCGGGGTTGAAAAACTGTTTTTT
clone_size: .
d_call: .
j_call: TRBJ1-4
v_call: TRBV12-3/TRBV12-4

cdr3_aa: CASQGTASGYTF
cdr3_nt: TGTGCCAGCCAGGGAACCGCAAGCGGCTACACCTTC
clone_size: .
d_call: .
j_call: TRBJ1-2
v_call: TRBV3-1

cdr3_aa: CASSNRETSSPLHF
cdr3_nt: TGTGCCAGCTCAAACAGGGAGACTAGTTCACCCCTCCACTTT
clone_size: .
d_call: .
j_call: TRBJ1-6
v_call: TRBV27

cdr3_aa: CASSPKGGEAFF
cdr3_nt: TGTGCCAGCTCACCAAAAGGGGGTGAAGCTTTCTTT
clone_size: .
d_call: .
j_call: TRBJ1-1
v_call: TRBV18

cdr3_aa: CASSPDPGIGRDREKF
cdr3_nt: TGCGCCAGCAGCCCCGACCCCGGTATTGGTCGGGACAGAGAGAAATTT
clone_size: .
d_call: TRBD1
j_call: TRBJ1-1
v_call: TRBV5-1

cdr3_aa: CSGNRWNTEAFF
cdr3_nt: TGCAGCGGAAACCGGTGGAACACTGAAGCTTTCTTT
clone_size: few
d_call: .
j_call: TRBJ1-1
v_call: TRBV29-1

cdr3_aa: CASSSGGQGQLYGYTF
cdr3_nt: TGTGCCAGCAGTTCGGGGGGGCAGGGACAACTATATGGCTACACCTTC
clone_size: .
d_call: .
j_call: TRBJ1-2
v_call: TRBV28

cdr3_aa: CAITDGYNEQFF
cdr3_nt: TGTGCCATCACGGACGGCTACAATGAGCAGTTCTTC
clone_size: .
d_call: .
j_call: TRBJ2-1
v_call: TRBV6-6

cdr3_aa: CASSPRWGVNEKLFF
cdr3_nt: TGTGCCAGCAGCCCCCGATGGGGAGTGAATGAAAAACTGTTTTTT
clone_size: .
d_call: .
j_call: TRBJ1-4
v_call: TRBV3-1

cdr3_aa: CASSQQGLAGKELFF
cdr3_nt: TGTGCCAGCAGCCAACAGGGACTAGCGGGGAAAGAGCTGTTTTTT
clone_size: .
d_call: TRBD2
j_call: TRBJ2-2
v_call: TRBV3-1

cdr3_aa: CASSPNVGYGYTF
cdr3_nt: TGTGCCAGCAGCCCCAATGTCGGTTATGGCTACACCTTC
clone_size: .
d_call: .
j_call: TRBJ1-2
v_call: TRBV7-3

cdr3_aa: CASSLEGQRSEQYF
cdr3_nt: TGTGCCAGCAGCTTAGAGGGCCAGCGCAGCGAGCAGTACTTC
clone_size: .
d_call: .
j_call: TRBJ2-7
v_call: TRBV7-9

cdr3_aa: CASSQGLEQFF
cdr3_nt: TGTGCCAGCAGCCAAGGACTTGAGCAGTTCTTC
clone_size: .
d_call: .
j_call: TRBJ2-1
v_call: TRBV3-1

cdr3_aa: CAISGRDNSNQPQHF
cdr3_nt: TGTGCCATCAGTGGTCGGGATAATAGCAATCAGCCCCAGCATTTT
clone_size: .
d_call: .
j_call: TRBJ1-5
v_call: TRBV10-3

cdr3_aa: CASSFVSSGANVLTF
cdr3_nt: TGTGCCAGCAGTTTTGTGAGCTCTGGGGCCAACGTCCTGACTTTC
clone_size: .
d_call: .
j_call: TRBJ2-6
v_call: TRBV27

cdr3_aa: CASSFSGRGRLYF
cdr3_nt: TGTGCCAGCAGTTTCTCAGGGAGGGGACGGCTGTACTTC
clone_size: .
d_call: TRBD2
j_call: TRBJ2-7
v_call: TRBV12-3/TRBV12-4

cdr3_aa: CAGGPARETQYF
cdr3_nt: TGTGCCGGGGGACCAGCGAGGGAGACCCAGTACTTC
clone_size: .
d_call: .
j_call: TRBJ2-5
v_call: TRBV2

cdr3_aa: CASSPQSGAYNEQFF
cdr3_nt: TGTGCCAGCTCACCACAGAGCGGGGCCTACAATGAGCAGTTCTTC
clone_size: .
d_call: TRBD2
j_call: TRBJ2-1
v_call: TRBV18

cdr3_aa: CSARSGAGATEAFF
cdr3_nt: TGCAGCGCCCGTAGTGGGGCAGGGGCCACTGAAGCTTTCTTT
clone_size: .
d_call: .
j_call: TRBJ1-1
v_call: TRBV29-1

cdr3_aa: CSASGASGGTSYEQYF
cdr3_nt: TGCAGTGCTAGTGGCGCTAGCGGGGGAACTTCCTACGAGCAGTACTTC
clone_size: .
d_call: TRBD2
j_call: TRBJ2-7
v_call: TRBV20-1

cdr3_aa: CASSLKLGRSASEQYF
cdr3_nt: TGTGCCAGTAGTCTTAAACTGGGACGGAGCGCCTCCGAGCAGTACTTC
clone_size: .
d_call: .
j_call: TRBJ2-7
v_call: TRBV19

cdr3_aa: CASSVDQGAAGNTIYF
cdr3_nt: TGTGCCAGCAGCGTAGATCAGGGGGCTGCTGGAAACACCATATATTTT
clone_size: .
d_call: TRBD1
j_call: TRBJ1-3
v_call: TRBV9

cdr3_aa: CASSPGTGNTDTQYF
cdr3_nt: TGTGCCAGCAGTCCTGGGACAGGAAACACAGATACGCAGTATTTT
clone_size: .
d_call: TRBD1
j_call: TRBJ2-3
v_call: TRBV3-1

cdr3_aa: CASSPSRGANVLTF
cdr3_nt: TGTGCCAGCTCACCCTCTAGAGGGGCCAACGTCCTGACTTTC
clone_size: once
d_call: .
j_call: TRBJ2-6
v_call: TRBV18

cdr3_aa: CASGETGDGYTF
cdr3_nt: TGTGCCAGCGGAGAGACAGGGGATGGCTACACCTTC
clone_size: .
d_call: TRBD1
j_call: TRBJ1-2
v_call: TRBV6-6

cdr3_aa: CASSPGTSANTGELFF
cdr3_nt: TGTGCCAGCAGCCCTGGGACATCCGCGAACACCGGGGAGCTGTTTTTT
clone_size: .
d_call: .
j_call: TRBJ2-2
v_call: TRBV6-4

cdr3_aa: CASSQWGFEKLFF
cdr3_nt: TGTGCCAGCAGCCAATGGGGTTTTGAAAAACTGTTTTTT
clone_size: .
d_call: .
j_call: TRBJ1-4
v_call: TRBV14